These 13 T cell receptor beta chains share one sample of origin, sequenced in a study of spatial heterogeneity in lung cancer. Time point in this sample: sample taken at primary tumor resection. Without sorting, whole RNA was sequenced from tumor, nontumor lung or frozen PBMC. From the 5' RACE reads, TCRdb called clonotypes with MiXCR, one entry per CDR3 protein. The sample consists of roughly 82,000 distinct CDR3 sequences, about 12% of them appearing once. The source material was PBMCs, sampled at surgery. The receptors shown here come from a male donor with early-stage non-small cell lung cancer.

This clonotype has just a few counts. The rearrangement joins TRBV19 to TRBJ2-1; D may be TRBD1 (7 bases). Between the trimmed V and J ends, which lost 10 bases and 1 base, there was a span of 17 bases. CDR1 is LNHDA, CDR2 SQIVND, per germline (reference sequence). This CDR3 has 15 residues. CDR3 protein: CATALQGGSYNEQFF. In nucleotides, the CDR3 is TGTGCCACCGCCCTCCAGGGGGGATCCTACAATGAGCAGTTCTTC.

As DNA, the CDR3 is TGCAGCGTTGGATGGGGACCTAATGAAAAACTGTTTTTT. As protein: CSVGWGPNEKLFF. The chain employs TRBV29-1 and TRBJ1-4, with a possible D match to TRBD1 (5 bases). Germline V gene lookup returns CDR1 SQVTM and CDR2 ANQGSEA. V dropped 4 bases and J dropped 3 bases, with 9 bases sitting between them. The CDR3 contains 13 residues.

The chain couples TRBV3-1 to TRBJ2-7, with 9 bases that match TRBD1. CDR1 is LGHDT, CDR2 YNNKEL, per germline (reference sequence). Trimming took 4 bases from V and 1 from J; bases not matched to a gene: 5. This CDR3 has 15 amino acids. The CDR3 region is CASSLQGAGSYEQYF. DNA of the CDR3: TGTGCCAGCAGCCTACAGGGGGCTGGGTCCTACGAGCAGTACTTC.

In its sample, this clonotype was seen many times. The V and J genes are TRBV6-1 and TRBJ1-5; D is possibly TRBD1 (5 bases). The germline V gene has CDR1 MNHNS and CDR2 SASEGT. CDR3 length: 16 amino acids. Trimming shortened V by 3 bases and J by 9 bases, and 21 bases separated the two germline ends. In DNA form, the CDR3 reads TGTGCCAGCAGTGATCCGGTCTACAGGTTAAGTCGGCCCCAGCATTTT. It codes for CASSDPVYRLSRPQHF.

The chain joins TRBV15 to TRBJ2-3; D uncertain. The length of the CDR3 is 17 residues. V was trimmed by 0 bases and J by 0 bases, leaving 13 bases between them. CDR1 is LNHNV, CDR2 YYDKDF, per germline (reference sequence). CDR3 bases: TGTGCCACCAGCAGAGATTTCCTAGTTTCTAGCACAGATACGCAGTATTTT. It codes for CATSRDFLVSSTDTQYF.

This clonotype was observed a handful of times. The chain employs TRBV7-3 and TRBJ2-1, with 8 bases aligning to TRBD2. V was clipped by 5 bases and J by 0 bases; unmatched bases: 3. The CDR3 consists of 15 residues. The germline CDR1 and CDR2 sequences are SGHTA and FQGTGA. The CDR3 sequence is CASSLSGSSYNEQFF. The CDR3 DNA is TGTGCCAGCAGCCTGAGCGGGAGCTCCTACAATGAGCAGTTCTTC.

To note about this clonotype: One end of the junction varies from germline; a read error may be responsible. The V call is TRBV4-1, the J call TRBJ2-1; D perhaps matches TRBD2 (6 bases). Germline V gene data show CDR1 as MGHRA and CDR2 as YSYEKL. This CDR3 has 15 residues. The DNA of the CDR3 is TGCGCCAGCAGCCAAGATTGGGACTCCTCCAATGAGCAGTTCTTC. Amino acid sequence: CASSQDWDSSNEQFF.

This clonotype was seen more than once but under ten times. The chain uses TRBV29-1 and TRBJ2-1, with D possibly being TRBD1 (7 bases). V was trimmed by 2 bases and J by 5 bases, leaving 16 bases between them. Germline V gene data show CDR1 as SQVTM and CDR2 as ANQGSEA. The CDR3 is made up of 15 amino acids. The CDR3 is CSVETGDREDNEQFF. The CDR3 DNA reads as TGCAGCGTTGAAACGGGGGACAGAGAAGACAATGAGCAGTTCTTC.

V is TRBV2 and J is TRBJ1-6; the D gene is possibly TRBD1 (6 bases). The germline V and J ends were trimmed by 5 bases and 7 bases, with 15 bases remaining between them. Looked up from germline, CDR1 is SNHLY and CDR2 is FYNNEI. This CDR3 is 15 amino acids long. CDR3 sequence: CASSLRGGENSPLHF. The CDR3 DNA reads TGTGCCAGCAGTCTCAGAGGGGGGGAGAATTCACCCCTCCACTTT. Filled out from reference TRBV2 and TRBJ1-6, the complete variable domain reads EPEVTQTPSHQVTQMGQEVILRCVPISNHLYFYWYRQILGQKVEFLVSFYNNEISEKSEIFDDQFSVERPDGSNFTLKIRSTKLEDSAMYFCASSLRGGENSPLHFGNGTRLTVT.

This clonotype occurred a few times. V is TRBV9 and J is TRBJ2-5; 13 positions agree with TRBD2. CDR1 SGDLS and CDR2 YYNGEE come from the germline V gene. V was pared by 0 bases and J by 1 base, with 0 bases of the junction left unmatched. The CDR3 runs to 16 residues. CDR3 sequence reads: CASSVGTSGGQETQYF. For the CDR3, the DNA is TGTGCCAGCAGCGTAGGGACTAGCGGGGGCCAAGAGACCCAGTACTTC.

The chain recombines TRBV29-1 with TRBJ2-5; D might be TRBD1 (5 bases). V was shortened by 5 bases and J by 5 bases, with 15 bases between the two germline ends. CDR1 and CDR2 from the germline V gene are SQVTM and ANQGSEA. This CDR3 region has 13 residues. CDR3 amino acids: CSVQPYSGETQYF. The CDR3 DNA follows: TGCAGCGTTCAACCATACTCAGGGGAGACCCAGTACTTC.

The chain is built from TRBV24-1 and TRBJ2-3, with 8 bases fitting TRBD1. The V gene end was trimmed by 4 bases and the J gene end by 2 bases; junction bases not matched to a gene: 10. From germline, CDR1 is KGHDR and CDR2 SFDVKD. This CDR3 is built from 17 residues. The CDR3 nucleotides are TGTGCCACCAGTGACCCAGACAGGGGCTGGGACACAGATACGCAGTATTTT. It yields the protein CATSDPDRGWDTDTQYF.

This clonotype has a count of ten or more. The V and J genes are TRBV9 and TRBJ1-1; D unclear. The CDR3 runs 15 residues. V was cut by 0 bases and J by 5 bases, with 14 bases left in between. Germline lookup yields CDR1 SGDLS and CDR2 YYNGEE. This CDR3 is CASSVAGSVETEAFF. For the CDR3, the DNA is TGTGCCAGCAGCGTAGCTGGGTCAGTCGAAACTGAAGCTTTCTTT.